This TCR beta chain was identified during a study of shared clonotypes between healthy human individuals (dated by TCRdb to 2020 to 2021). Concerning the study at large: The cohort comprised two women and a few men aged 18 to 49 years. For each donor, CD4 naive and CD4 memory were each given three plates, CD8 naive was given two plates, and CD8 memory was given one plate. To increase sequencing depth and limit assay-specific biases, different laboratories used diverse techniques to prepare libraries and sequence TCR repertoires. Blood TCR repertoires of four to six healthy adults were deeply sequenced to estimate repertoire size and the extent of clonotype sharing between individuals. Per donor, leukapheresis produced somewhere between about 0.9 and 9.5 billion PBMCs.

The donors were healthy, HIV-negative adults who had no recently reported acute infections or vaccinations. Every donor was a Caucasian adult living in Nashville, Tennessee, USA. Magnetic negative selection was used to enrich CD4+ T cells, after which naive cells were positively selected on CD45RA and the negative fraction became the memory subset. Blood was collected by leukapheresis, and PBMCs were isolated by Ficoll-Histopaque density gradient centrifugation and then cryopreserved in liquid nitrogen vapor phase. Analytical flow cytometry was used to check the purity and quantity of every magnetically sorted T cell population. From each sorted fraction, genomic DNA was isolated and quantified by UV absorbance on a Nanodrop 2000c. With respect to this clone: The clone's antigen remains unknown. No much larger clone is present one base from it, and per-base qualities are unavailable.

TCR CDR3 regions were amplified from genomic DNA by multiplex PCR using the deep immunoSEQ assay. For each cell subset, the extracted genomic DNA was distributed evenly across all wells of several immunoSEQ 96-well plates, and each plate served as one replicate. For sorted subsets, around 200 ng genomic DNA, equal to 30,000 or so T cell genomes, was loaded into each replicate PCR. The purified libraries were quantified using a Qubit 3.0 fluorometer, sized with a Bioanalyzer 2100, and then quantified again using the KAPA Library Quantification kit. Every immunoSEQ 96-well plate was sequenced on a separate single-read 150-cycle Illumina NextSeq 550 flow cell. The published analysis was carried out like this. The immunoSEQ output contained only junctional sequences without quality scores, so filtering could not match that applied to full-length reads. Sequences were annotated with PyIR, a Python wrapper for IgBLAST v1.9, and V/J genes and CDR3 were assigned using IMGT germline references. Any read was removed if the V/J assignment was weak (E-value above 1e-6), the CDR3 was missing, or the read contained stop codons, out-of-frame junctions, or ambiguous translated residues. V3J clonotypes were defined as sequences sharing the same inferred V gene, J gene, and CDR3 amino acid sequence. To compute the percentage overlap between repertoires, the number of shared unique clonotypes was divided by the size of the smaller repertoire. Richness of each repertoire was evaluated using RTK rarefaction, the Chao1 estimator, and Recon v2.1 estimates of unobserved clonotypes. Generation probabilities for all TCRbeta clonotypes obtained by the gDNA method from a handful of donors were computed using OLGA. Held by TCRdb, this immuneACCESS table contains in-frame sequences only and omits some clones. Under half of the omission traces to an unresolved V gene where checked; the cause of the rest is unknown. V and J calls and clone size are copied from that table; D and trimming were computed from the DNA. The sample profile shows hundreds of thousands of clones; around 72% of them were found once. In total, the top ten clones hold about 1.7% of the sample.

Reading the germline V gene gives CDR1 SGHDN and CDR2 FVKESK. V is cut by 0 bases and J by 4 bases, and the space between the germline ends is 19 bases. Including the terminal cysteine and phenylalanine, the CDR3 comprises 17 residues. Of the read, only the CDR3 DNA is kept; its 51 bases are in frame from base 1. Study-wide findings and limitations: Larger estimated clonotype richness was generally found for naive subsets than for memory subsets. Pairwise subsampling indicated that sequencing depth was expected to affect the degree of clonotype sharing among donors. Compared with non-shared clonotypes, clonotypes shared by all four sorted-subset donors had higher generation probabilities. Incomplete sequencing was indicated by rarefaction of sorted-subset datasets, despite the large sequencing depth. Only blood was sampled, and tissue TCR repertoires likely differ from those in blood. The small number of donors limited the genetic and exposure-history diversity represented. When several donors were compared, the shared fraction of clonotypes was around 5% for naive CD4, roughly 3.4% for naive CD8, 2.3% for memory CD4, and roughly 0.43% for memory CD8.

The chain joins TRBV14 to TRBJ2-7, with the D gene not confidently named. The source material was memory CD4+ T cells sorted from blood. Read against the paper, the sample's cell subset or site label means: CD45RA-negative fraction. The TCR sequence derives from a woman in her twenties or thirties in good health. The CDR3 amino acid sequence is: CASSQDRPQLVGYEQYF. The sequenced DNA is TGTGCCAGCAGCCAAGACCGACCGCAGCTTGTGGGGTACGAGCAGTACTTC.